The source of this TCR beta chain is a study of blood T cell repertoires in COVID-19. About the study: Acute and convalescent COVID-19 specimens originated in the United States, Italy and Spain. Sources were T cells, B-cell-depleted T cells, or PBMCs; the material itself was cDNA or gDNA.

V was pared by 4 bases and J by 9 bases, with 6 bases of the junction left unmatched. This CDR3 contains 14 residues. Germline loops: CDR1 SGHRS, CDR2 YFSETQ. In the original workflow: Using reference gene primer amplification, nucleated cell counts were estimated. This table comes from immunoSEQ multiplex PCR, and its TCRdb copy is limited to in-frame clones, with some not included. D and trimming come from the DNA, and the V and J calls and clone size come from that table. In the table there are 140,000 to 150,000 clones, more than 75% of which are singletons. Sequencing was performed on peripheral blood. The sequence was collected from a human donor in a cohort sampled during active COVID-19. This sequence joins TRBV5-1 and TRBJ2-1; TRBD2 aligns across 11 bases. The CDR3 DNA follows: TGCGCCAGCAGCATACAGGGACTAGCGGCTGAGCAGTTCTTC. It yields the protein CASSIQGLAAEQFF.